The 7 T cell receptor beta chains below were found in one sample sequenced in a study of cytomegalovirus exposure and HLA in healthy donors. A multiplex PCR was run with 60 Vbeta primers and 13 Jbeta primers. Generated by immunoSEQ multiplex PCR, the TCRdb table keeps only in-frame clones and is missing some. The repertoire holds over 130,000 clones, with 70% to 90% as singletons. Material: PBMCs. The origin of the receptors is a woman in her thirties or forties in good health and CMV-seronegative.

V gene TRBV6-1 combines with J gene TRBJ2-1; 10 nucleotides align to TRBD2. After removal of 0 bases from V and 4 bases from J, the junction contained 6 bases not matched to a gene. The CDR3 spans 17 residues. Per the germline V gene, CDR1 is MNHNS and CDR2 is SASEGT. The DNA of the CDR3 is TGTGCCAGCAGTGAAGCGATTAGCGGGGGGATATACAATGAGCAGTTCTTC. Translating it yields CASSEAISGGIYNEQFF.

Worth noting for this clone: One end of the junction fails to match germline, which may point to a read error. CDR3 bases: TGTTCCAGCAGCCGGTTCACCGGGGAGCTGTTTTTT. Translating gives CSSSRFTGELFF. This rearrangement joins TRBV7-9 to TRBJ2-2, with unresolved D. CDR3 length equals 12 residues. CDR1 and CDR2 (germline): SEHNR, FQNEAQ (reference sequence).

The chain recombines TRBV6-6 with TRBJ2-2; 11 nucleotides line up with TRBD1. The length of the CDR3 is 15 residues. With 7 bases clipped from V and 6 bases from J, the junction kept 7 bases outside the gene matches. Germline CDR1 and CDR2: MNHNY and SVGAGI (reference sequence). CDR3 loop: CASNVDRGRAGELFF. The CDR3 nucleotides read TGTGCCAGCAACGTGGACAGGGGGCGGGCCGGGGAGCTGTTTTTT.

V and J are TRBV28 and TRBJ2-7, with TRBD2 as a possible D gene (6 bases). The length of the CDR3 is 19 residues. Trimming took 3 bases from V and 0 from J, leaving 24 bases between them. The germline V gene encodes CDR1 MDHEN and CDR2 SYDVKM. The CDR3 protein is CASSFVFGVLDGSSYEQYF. The DNA for the CDR3 is TGTGCCAGCAGTTTCGTCTTTGGGGTTCTCGACGGGAGCTCCTACGAGCAGTACTTC.

The V and J genes are TRBV28 and TRBJ2-1; 8 bases are a match to TRBD1. Germline V gene data show CDR1 as MDHEN and CDR2 as SYDVKM. Trimming took 2 bases from V and 6 from J; bases not matched to a gene: 9. This CDR3 is built from 16 residues. The CDR3 nucleotides are TGTGCCAGCAGTTTAGGCGGGACAGGAGTTCTCAATGAGCAGTTCTTC. It translates to CASSLGGTGVLNEQFF.

This rearrangement joins TRBV29-1 to TRBJ2-3; 8 bases are shared with TRBD2. The V and J ends lost 2 bases and 2 bases, in that order; junction bases with no gene match: 6. The CDR3 is 15 amino acids. CDR1 and CDR2 (germline): SQVTM, ANQGSEA. CDR3 amino acids: CSVELTSELTDTQYF. The CDR3 nucleotides read TGCAGCGTTGAACTGACTAGCGAGCTCACAGATACGCAGTATTTT.

This clone has a single count. The rearrangement links TRBV28 to TRBJ1-2; tentative D call: TRBD1 (5 bases). The CDR3 extends over 14 amino acids. Germline CDR1 and CDR2: MDHEN and SYDVKM. V was shortened by 3 bases and J by 0 bases, with 8 bases between the two germline ends. The DNA of the CDR3 is TGTGCCAGCAGTTTCCAGGGTTCTAACTATGGCTACACCTTC. As protein: CASSFQGSNYGYTF.